This TCR beta chain was captured in a study of T cell changes during pregnancy in multiple sclerosis. The assay was immunoSEQ multiplex PCR, and TCRdb's table has in-frame clones only and misses some. The sample yields approximately 80,000 clones, around 93% seen once. CDR1 SGHNT and CDR2 YYREEE come from the germline V gene (reference sequence). CDR3 length equals 16 residues. V trimming: 4 bases; J trimming: 0 bases; junction bases outside the gene matches: 9. V is TRBV5-4 and J is TRBJ2-5; 7 bases match TRBD1. The sample consisted of peripheral blood, taken in the third trimester of pregnancy. The origin of this receptor is a female donor with multiple sclerosis, enrolled in a pregnancy study. CDR3 sequence reads: CASSAGADRDQETQYF. As DNA, the CDR3 is TGTGCCAGCAGCGCAGGAGCTGACAGGGACCAAGAGACCCAGTACTTC.